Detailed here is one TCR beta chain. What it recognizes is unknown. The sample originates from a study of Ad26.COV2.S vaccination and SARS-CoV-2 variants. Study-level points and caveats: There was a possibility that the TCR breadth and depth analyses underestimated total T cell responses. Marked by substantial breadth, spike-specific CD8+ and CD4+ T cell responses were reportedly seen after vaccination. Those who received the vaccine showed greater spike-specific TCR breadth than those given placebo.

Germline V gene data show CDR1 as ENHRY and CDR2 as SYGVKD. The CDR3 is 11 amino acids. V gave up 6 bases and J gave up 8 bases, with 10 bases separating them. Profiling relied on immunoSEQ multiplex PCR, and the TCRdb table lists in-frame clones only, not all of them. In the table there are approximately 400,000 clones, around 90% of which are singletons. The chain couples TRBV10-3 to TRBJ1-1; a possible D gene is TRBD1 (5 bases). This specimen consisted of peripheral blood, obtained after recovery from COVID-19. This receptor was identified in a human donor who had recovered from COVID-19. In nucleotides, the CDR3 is TGTGCCATCAGGCGGGGCTCCGAAGCTTTCTTT. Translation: CAIRRGSEAFF.